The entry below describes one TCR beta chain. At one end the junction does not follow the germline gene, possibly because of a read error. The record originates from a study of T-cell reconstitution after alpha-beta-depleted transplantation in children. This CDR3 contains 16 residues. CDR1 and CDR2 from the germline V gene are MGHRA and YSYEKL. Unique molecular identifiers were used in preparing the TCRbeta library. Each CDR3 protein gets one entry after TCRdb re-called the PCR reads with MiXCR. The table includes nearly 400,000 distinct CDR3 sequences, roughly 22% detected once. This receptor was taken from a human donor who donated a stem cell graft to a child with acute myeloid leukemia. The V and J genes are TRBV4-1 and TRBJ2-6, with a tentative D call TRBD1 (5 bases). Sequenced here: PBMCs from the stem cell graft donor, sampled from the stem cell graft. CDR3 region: CASSQRRSSGANVVTF. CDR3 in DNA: TGCGCCAGCAGCCAAAGACGGAGCTCTGGGGCCAACGTCGTGACTTTC.